This TCR beta chain was identified during a study of beta chain features in type 1 diabetes. The wider study: Age, gender, cell numbers and subset yield matched between patients and controls. Study-wide results and limits: Across patients, naive, central memory and Treg TCRB repertoires exhibited apparently greater similarity than was observed across healthy donors. TCRB CDR3s were moderately but significantly shorter in Type 1 diabetes patients in all four CD4+ subsets. Fewer junction insertions and more nucleotide deletions appeared in type 1 diabetes patients.

Every bit of the isolated RNA underwent reverse transcription, so sequencing read expressed TCRB transcripts. Naive, central memory and regulatory T cell samples came to a mean of about 3.9 million reads. Clones were read by immunoSEQ multiplex PCR, and TCRdb kept only the in-frame ones, dropping some. Of 550,000 to 850,000 clones in the sample, around 15% are singletons; the top ten hold 0.022%. Comments on this clone: Its antigen is still unknown.

This CDR3 has 13 amino acids. Trimming at V came to 4 bases and at J to 5 bases, leaving 5 bases not matched to a gene. The germline gives CDR1 GTSNPN, CDR2 SVGIG (reference sequence). This chain uses TRBV30 with TRBJ1-2, with 9 bases that match TRBD1. This receptor was taken from a man between 18 and 35 years old with type 1 diabetes. Sequences were obtained from naive CD4+ T cells from blood. The CDR3 coding sequence is TGTGCCTGGACTTTGGACAGGGGTTATGGCTACACCTTC. This codes for CAWTLDRGYGYTF.